Listed below are T cell receptor beta chains from one sample, sequenced in a study of chemoradiotherapy in HPV16-positive cancers. TCRdb keeps only in-frame clones here, not all; method: immunoSEQ multiplex PCR. The sample yields 30,000 to 35,000 clones, 80% to 90% seen once. Sequencing used blood, obtained from a patient who underwent chemoradiotherapy. These receptor sequences come from a human donor with HPV-associated anogenital cancer. Both conserved end residues are part of each CDR3. Fields, in order: V gene, clone size, D gene, J gene, CDR3 DNA, CDR3 protein. A D gene is named only where the DNA matches it firmly. A clone size is listed for some rows: how often the clone was seen (once, few, many), or a class if it is expanded.

TRBV30,-,TRBD1,TRBJ2-7,TGTGCCTGGGACGAAGGGCAGGGGGCTGCCTACGAGCAGTACTTC,CAWDEGQGAAYEQYF
TRBV19,-,TRBD1,TRBJ2-3,TGTGCCAGTAGTATAGTTGGGGACAGGGGCACAGATACGCAGTATTTT,CASSIVGDRGTDTQYF
TRBV29-1,-,-,TRBJ2-2,TGCAGCGTTGAAAGTCCGCATGGGGCAACCGGGGAGCTGTTTTTT,CSVESPHGATGELFF
TRBV4-3,-,TRBD1,TRBJ1-2,TGCGCCAGCAGCCAAGAAAGGACAGGGGGCATGGGTGGCTACACCTTC,CASSQERTGGMGGYTF
TRBV4-3,-,TRBD2,TRBJ2-3,TGCGCCAGCAGCCAAGTAGGACTAGCGGGGGGGCTAAATACGCAGTATTTT,CASSQVGLAGGLNTQYF
TRBV27,-,-,TRBJ2-7,TGTGCCAGCAGTATTATGGGCCGGGTTGAGGAGCAGTACTTC,CASSIMGRVEEQYF
TRBV5-6,-,TRBD1,TRBJ2-1,TGTGCCAGCAGCTTGGTGGGACAGGGGGACAATGAGCAGTTCTTC,CASSLVGQGDNEQFF
TRBV12-5,-,-,TRBJ2-5,TGTGCTAGTGGTTTGAACAGGGTGGAGACCCAGTACTTC,CASGLNRVETQYF
TRBV15,-,-,TRBJ2-5,TGTGCCATTGGGGGGGCGCAGACCCAGTACTTC,CAIGGAQTQYF
TRBV5-1,once,-,TRBJ2-5,TGCGCCAGCACGTCACCTGAGGGGGGATTGGAGACCCAGTACTTC,CASTSPEGGLETQYF
TRBV2,-,TRBD2,TRBJ2-1,TGTGCCAGCAAGTCGGCGGGAGGGAACAATGAGCAGTTCTTC,CASKSAGGNNEQFF
TRBV6-5,-,TRBD1,TRBJ1-1,TGTGCCAGCAGTTACACCGGACAGGGTTTGAACACTGAAGCTTTCTTT,CASSYTGQGLNTEAFF
TRBV7-8,-,-,TRBJ1-5,TGTGCCAGCAGCTTCGGGCTGACTGTACTTTATAGCAATCAGCCCCAGCATTTT,CASSFGLTVLYSNQPQHF
TRBV30,-,-,TRBJ2-3,TGTGCCTGGAGTGTACGGGGCGCAGATACGCAGTATTTT,CAWSVRGADTQYF
TRBV15,-,-,TRBJ1-4,TGTGCCACCAGCAGAAGAATAGACGGGACGCCCGCAAAACTGTTTTTT,CATSRRIDGTPAKLFF
TRBV6-5,-,TRBD1,TRBJ2-3,TGTGCCAGCAGTAGGACAGGGGGCGAAGATACGCAGTATTTT,CASSRTGGEDTQYF
TRBV5-1,-,TRBD1,TRBJ2-7,TGCGCCAGCAGCTTGGAGACAGGGGTCAAGTCCGAGCAGTACTTC,CASSLETGVKSEQYF
TRBV6-6,-,-,TRBJ2-2,TGTGCCAGCAGTTACGGGGGATCGAACACCGGGGAGCTGTTTTTT,CASSYGGSNTGELFF
TRBV9,-,-,TRBJ2-7,TGTGCCAGCAGCGTAGACCCGGACCCCCGCTCCTACGAGCAGTACTTC,CASSVDPDPRSYEQYF
TRBV6-5,-,TRBD2,TRBJ2-7,TGTGCCAGCAGTTACGGGGGGACTAGTTATTACGAGCAGTACTTC,CASSYGGTSYYEQYF
TRBV7-6,-,TRBD2,TRBJ2-7,TGTGCCAGCAGCGACCGGGTAGCGGGAGCTGGCGAGCAGTACTTC,CASSDRVAGAGEQYF
TRBV5-5,medium-sized,TRBD1,TRBJ1-1,TGTGCCAGCAGCCGTCCCGGGACAGGCTCCGGGTTCTCTGAAGCTTTCTTT,CASSRPGTGSGFSEAFF
TRBV6-6,-,-,TRBJ2-2,TGTGCCAGCATGGGGAACCCGAACACCGGGGAGCTGTTTTTT,CASMGNPNTGELFF
TRBV7-2,once,-,TRBJ2-2,TGTGCCAGCAGCCCCGGGCAGAGCTCCGGGGAGCTGTTTTTT,CASSPGQSSGELFF
TRBV6-5,once,-,TRBJ2-5,TGTGCCAGCAGTTACTCCTTGGGTACGGAGACCCAGTACTTC,CASSYSLGTETQYF
TRBV2,-,-,TRBJ1-1,TGTGCCAGCACCCAGACGGAGAACACTGAAGCTTTCTTT,CASTQTENTEAFF
TRBV30,once,-,TRBJ1-2,TGTGCCTGGAGTCCTCCTGGGAACTATGGCTACACCTTC,CAWSPPGNYGYTF
TRBV6-6,-,-,TRBJ1-3,TGTGCCAGCCTTGACAGACGCTCTGGAAACACCATATATTTT,CASLDRRSGNTIYF
TRBV6-1,-,TRBD1,TRBJ2-1,TGTGCCAGCAGTGTCACAGGGGCCCTTTCCAATGAGCAGTTCTTC,CASSVTGALSNEQFF
TRBV30,once,-,TRBJ1-1,TGTGCCTGGAGTGTACCCTGGGGAGGCACTGAAGCTTTCTTT,CAWSVPWGGTEAFF
TRBV6-5,-,-,TRBJ1-2,TGTGCCAGCAGCGGTGGGTCCCGGGGCTATGGCTACACCTTC,CASSGGSRGYGYTF
TRBV11-2,-,TRBD1,TRBJ2-2,TGTGCCAGCAGCCCGGGGACAGGGTACCGCGGGGGGAACACCGGGGAGCTGTTTTTT,CASSPGTGYRGGNTGELFF
TRBV7-9,once,-,TRBJ2-5,TGTGCCAGCAGCTTAGGGAGGGGGGAACAAGAGACCCAGTACTTC,CASSLGRGEQETQYF
TRBV6-5,-,-,TRBJ2-7,TGTGCCACCAACAGGGGAGGCGACGAGCAGTACTTC,CATNRGGDEQYF
TRBV14,-,-,TRBJ2-7,TGTGCCAGCAGCCAAGAGAACTCCTACGAGCAGTACTTC,CASSQENSYEQYF
TRBV19,-,-,TRBJ1-6,TGTGCCAGTACTGCCGGGACACTTGACTATAATTCACCCCTCCACTTT,CASTAGTLDYNSPLHF
TRBV7-9,once,-,TRBJ2-3,TGTGCCAGCAGCTTTTCGGACATTAGCACAGATACGCAGTATTTT,CASSFSDISTDTQYF
TRBV7-6,-,TRBD1,TRBJ1-2,TGTGCCAGCAGCAAAGACAGGGACGGCTATGGCTACACCTTC,CASSKDRDGYGYTF
TRBV5-6,-,TRBD1,TRBJ2-7,TGTGCCAGCAGCTTGGGAGGAGGACAGGGACACGAGCAGTACTTC,CASSLGGGQGHEQYF
TRBV27,-,-,TRBJ1-5,TGTGCCAGCAGTTTTGCAACGGGCCAGCCCCAGCATTTT,CASSFATGQPQHF
TRBV20-1,-,-,TRBJ2-1,TGCAGTGCTAGATCGGACTTTGAGGGGTTCTTC,CSARSDFEGFF
TRBV5-1,-,-,TRBJ2-3,TGCGCCAGCAGCTTGGATAATAGGGTAGATACGCAGTATTTT,CASSLDNRVDTQYF
TRBV29-1,-,TRBD1,TRBJ2-7,TGCAGCGTTGAAGATCGCACCGGGACAGAAGGCGAGCAGTACTTC,CSVEDRTGTEGEQYF
TRBV5-8,few,-,TRBJ2-7,TGTGCCAGCAGCTTCTTTTCCGGCGGGACAGCCTACGAGCAGTACTTC,CASSFFSGGTAYEQYF
TRBV4-1,once,TRBD1,TRBJ2-1,TGCGCCAGCAGCCCGTATCTGCAGGGGGCATTGAATGAGCAGTTCTTC,CASSPYLQGALNEQFF
TRBV9,-,-,TRBJ1-2,TGTGCCAGCAGCGACCCCTTACAGGCCTACTATGGCTACACCTTC,CASSDPLQAYYGYTF
TRBV6-5,once,TRBD1,TRBJ2-5,TGTGCCAGCAGTTACCTTCCCGGGACAGGGGGGGAGACCCAGTACTTC,CASSYLPGTGGETQYF
TRBV10-3,-,TRBD1,TRBJ2-7,TGTGCCATAAGGACAGGAGCCGACTACGAGCAGTACTTC,CAIRTGADYEQYF
TRBV7-2,-,-,TRBJ1-3,TGTGCCAGCAGCCGGGGGCAAGCGGGGGGAAACACCATATATTTT,CASSRGQAGGNTIYF
TRBV29-1,-,-,TRBJ1-1,TGCAGCGTTGTTCGGGGGACCACTGAAGCTTTCTTT,CSVVRGTTEAFF
TRBV14,once,TRBD1,TRBJ1-1,TGTGCCAGCAGCCAAATGACAGGGATGAACACTGAAGCTTTCTTT,CASSQMTGMNTEAFF